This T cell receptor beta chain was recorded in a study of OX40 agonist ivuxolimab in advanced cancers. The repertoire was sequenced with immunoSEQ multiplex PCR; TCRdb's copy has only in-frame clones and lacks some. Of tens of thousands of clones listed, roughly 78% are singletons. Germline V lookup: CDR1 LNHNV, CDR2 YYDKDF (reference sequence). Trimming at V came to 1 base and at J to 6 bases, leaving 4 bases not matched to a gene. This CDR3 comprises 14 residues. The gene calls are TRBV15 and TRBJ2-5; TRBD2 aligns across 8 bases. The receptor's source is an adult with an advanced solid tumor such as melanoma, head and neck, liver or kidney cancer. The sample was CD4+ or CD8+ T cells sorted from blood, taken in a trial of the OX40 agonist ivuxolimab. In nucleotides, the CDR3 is TGTGCCACCAGCAGAGCGGGGGGGGATAAGACCCAGTACTTC. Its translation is CATSRAGGDKTQYF.